The source of this TCR beta chain is a study of OX40 agonist ivuxolimab in advanced cancers. Study-wide context: At doses from 0.01 to 10 mg/kg, patients were given intravenous ivuxolimab every 2 weeks.

With autoimmune disease history or systemic immunosuppression, patients were excluded. The CDR3 extends over 14 amino acids. V was clipped by 5 bases and J by 7 bases, with 15 bases between them. Germline CDR1 and CDR2: LGHNA and YSLEER. The assay was immunoSEQ multiplex PCR, and TCRdb's table has in-frame clones only and misses some. This sample has some 19,000 clones, with 65% to 70% found just once. In its sample, this clone ranks as large. This clonotype was sampled from an adult with an advanced solid tumor such as melanoma, head and neck, liver or kidney cancer. This chain joins TRBV4-3 and TRBJ2-4, with D uncertain. The source material was CD4+ or CD8+ T cells sorted from blood, sampled in a trial of the OX40 agonist ivuxolimab. The CDR3 spells CASSTRAVGNIQYF. The CDR3 DNA is TGCGCCAGCAGCACCCGGGCAGTGGGGAACATTCAGTACTTC.